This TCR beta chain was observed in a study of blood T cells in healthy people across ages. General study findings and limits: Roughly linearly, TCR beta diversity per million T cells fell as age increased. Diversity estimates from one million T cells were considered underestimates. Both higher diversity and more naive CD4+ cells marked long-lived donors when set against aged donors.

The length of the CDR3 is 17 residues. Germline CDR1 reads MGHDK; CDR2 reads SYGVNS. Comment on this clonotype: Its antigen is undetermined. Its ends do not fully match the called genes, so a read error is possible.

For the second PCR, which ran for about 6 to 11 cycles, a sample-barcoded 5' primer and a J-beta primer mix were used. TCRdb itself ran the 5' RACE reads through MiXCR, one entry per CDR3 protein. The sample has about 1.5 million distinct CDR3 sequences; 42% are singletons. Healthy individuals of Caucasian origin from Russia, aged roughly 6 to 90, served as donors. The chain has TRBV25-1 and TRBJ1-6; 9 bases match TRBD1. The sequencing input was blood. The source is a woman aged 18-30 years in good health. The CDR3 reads CASGPGTGSSYNPPLHF. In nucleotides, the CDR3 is TGTGCCAGCGGGCCCGGGACAGGGAGCTCCTATAATCCACCCCTCCACTTT.